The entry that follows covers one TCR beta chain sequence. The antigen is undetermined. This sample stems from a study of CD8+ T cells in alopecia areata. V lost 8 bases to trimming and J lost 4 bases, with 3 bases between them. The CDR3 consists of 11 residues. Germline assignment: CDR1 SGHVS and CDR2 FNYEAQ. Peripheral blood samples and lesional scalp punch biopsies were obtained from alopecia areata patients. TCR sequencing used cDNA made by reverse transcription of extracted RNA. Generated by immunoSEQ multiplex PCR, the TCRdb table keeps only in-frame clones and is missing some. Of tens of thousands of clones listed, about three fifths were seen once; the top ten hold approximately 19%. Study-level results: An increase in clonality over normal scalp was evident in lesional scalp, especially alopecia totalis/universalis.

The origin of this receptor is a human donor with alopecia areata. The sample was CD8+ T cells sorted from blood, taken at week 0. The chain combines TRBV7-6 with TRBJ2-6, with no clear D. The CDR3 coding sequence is TGTGCCAGCTCCGGGGCCAACGTCCTGACTTTC. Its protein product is CASSGANVLTF.